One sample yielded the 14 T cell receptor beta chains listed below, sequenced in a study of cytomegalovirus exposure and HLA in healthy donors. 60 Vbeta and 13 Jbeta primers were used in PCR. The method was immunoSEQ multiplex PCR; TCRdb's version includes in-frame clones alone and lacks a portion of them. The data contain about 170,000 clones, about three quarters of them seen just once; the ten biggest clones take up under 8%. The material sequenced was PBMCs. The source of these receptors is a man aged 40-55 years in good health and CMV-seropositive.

CDR3 amino acids: CASSAETGGGYTF. CDR3 nucleotide sequence: TGCGCCAGCAGTGCTGAGACAGGAGGCGGCTACACCTTC. V is TRBV10-2 and J is TRBJ1-2; D might be TRBD1 (6 bases). The germline V gene encodes CDR1 WSHSY and CDR2 SAAADI. The CDR3 covers 13 residues. Between the trimmed V and J ends, which lost 4 bases and 8 bases, there was a span of 14 bases.

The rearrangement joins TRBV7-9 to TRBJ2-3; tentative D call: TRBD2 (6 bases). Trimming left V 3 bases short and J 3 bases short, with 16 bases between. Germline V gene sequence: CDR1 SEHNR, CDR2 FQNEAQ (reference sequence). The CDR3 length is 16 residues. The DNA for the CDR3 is TGTGCCAGCAGCTTGCGGGACTGGAGGCCTACAGATACGCAGTATTTT. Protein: CASSLRDWRPTDTQYF.

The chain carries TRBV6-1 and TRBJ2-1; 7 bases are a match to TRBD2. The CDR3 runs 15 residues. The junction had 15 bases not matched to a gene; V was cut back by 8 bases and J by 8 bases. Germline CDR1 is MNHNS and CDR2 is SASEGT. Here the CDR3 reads CASHPGGGPRDEQFF. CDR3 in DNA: TGTGCCAGCCACCCGGGGGGAGGGCCCCGGGATGAGCAGTTCTTC.

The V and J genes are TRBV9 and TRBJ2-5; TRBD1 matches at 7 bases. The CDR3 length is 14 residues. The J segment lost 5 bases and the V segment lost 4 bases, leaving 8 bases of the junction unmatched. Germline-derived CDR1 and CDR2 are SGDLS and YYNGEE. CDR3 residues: CASSPWTGVETQYF. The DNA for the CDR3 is TGTGCCAGCAGCCCTTGGACAGGAGTGGAGACCCAGTACTTC.

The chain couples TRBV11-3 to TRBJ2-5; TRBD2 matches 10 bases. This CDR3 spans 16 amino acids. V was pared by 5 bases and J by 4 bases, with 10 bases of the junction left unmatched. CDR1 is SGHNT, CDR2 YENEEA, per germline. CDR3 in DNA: TGTGCCAGCAGCCAGATAGCGGGGGGCAGGGGAGAGACCCAGTACTTC. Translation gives CASSQIAGGRGETQYF.

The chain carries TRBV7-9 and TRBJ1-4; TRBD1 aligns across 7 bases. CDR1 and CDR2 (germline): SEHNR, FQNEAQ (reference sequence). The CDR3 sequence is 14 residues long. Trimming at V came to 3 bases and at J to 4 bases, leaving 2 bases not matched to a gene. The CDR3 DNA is TGTGCCAGCAGCTTCACAGGGGTTAATGAAAAACTGTTTTTT. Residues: CASSFTGVNEKLFF. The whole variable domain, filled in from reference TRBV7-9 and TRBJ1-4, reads DTGVSQNPRHKITKRGQNVTFRCDPISEHNRLYWYRQTLGQGPEFLTYFQNEAQLEKSRLLSDRFSAERPKGSFSTLEIQRTEQGDSAMYLCASSFTGVNEKLFFGSGTQLSVL.

For the CDR3, the DNA is TGTGCCAGCAGTGAATACAGGGTAGTCTCCTATGGCTACACCTTC. Residues: CASSEYRVVSYGYTF. The V gene is TRBV6-1, the J gene TRBJ1-2; a possible D gene is TRBD1 (6 bases). Trimming cost V 2 bases and J 4 bases, with 14 bases left between them. This CDR3 has 15 amino acids. Germline CDR1 MNHNS, CDR2 SASEGT.

CDR3 sequence (DNA): TGTGCCTGGGCGACAGGGAGCTATGGCTACACCTTC. Its protein product is CAWATGSYGYTF. The chain carries TRBV30 and TRBJ1-2; TRBD1 matches 7 bases. The V and J ends lost 5 bases and 4 bases, in that order; junction bases with no gene match: 4. CDR3 length: 12 amino acids. Per germline, CDR1 GTSNPN and CDR2 SVGIG (reference sequence).

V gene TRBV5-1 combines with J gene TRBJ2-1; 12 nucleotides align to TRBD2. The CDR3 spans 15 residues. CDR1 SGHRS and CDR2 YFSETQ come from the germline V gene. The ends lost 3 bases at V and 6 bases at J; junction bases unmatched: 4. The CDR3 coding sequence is TGCGCCAGCAGCTCGGGGACTAGCGGGTTCAATGAGCAGTTCTTC. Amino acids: CASSSGTSGFNEQFF.

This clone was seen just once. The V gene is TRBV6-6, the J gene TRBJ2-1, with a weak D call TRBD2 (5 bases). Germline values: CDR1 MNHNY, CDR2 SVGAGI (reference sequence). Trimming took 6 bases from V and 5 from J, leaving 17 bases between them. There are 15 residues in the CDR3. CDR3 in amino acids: CASRPTTRNNNEQFF. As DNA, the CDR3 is TGTGCCAGCAGACCGACTACCCGGAATAACAATGAGCAGTTCTTC.

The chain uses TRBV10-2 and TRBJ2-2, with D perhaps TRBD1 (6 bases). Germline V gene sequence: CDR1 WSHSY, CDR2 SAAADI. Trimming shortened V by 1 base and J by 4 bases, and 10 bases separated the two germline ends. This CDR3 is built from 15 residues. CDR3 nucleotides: TGCGCCAGCAGTGAGTTACAGGGAATCACCGGGGAGCTGTTTTTT. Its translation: CASSELQGITGELFF.

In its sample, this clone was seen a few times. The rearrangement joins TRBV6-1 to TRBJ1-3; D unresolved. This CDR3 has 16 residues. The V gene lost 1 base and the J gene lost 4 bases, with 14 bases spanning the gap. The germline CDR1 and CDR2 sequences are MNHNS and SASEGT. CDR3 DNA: TGTGCCAGCAGTGAAGGAGCCCACTTCGCGGGAAACACCATATATTTT. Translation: CASSEGAHFAGNTIYF.

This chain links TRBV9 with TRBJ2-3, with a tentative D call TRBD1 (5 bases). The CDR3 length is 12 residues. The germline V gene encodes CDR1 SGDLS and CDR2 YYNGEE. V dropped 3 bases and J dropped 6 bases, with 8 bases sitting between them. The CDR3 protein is CASSANRDTQYF. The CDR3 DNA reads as TGTGCCAGCAGCGCAAACAGGGATACGCAGTATTTT.

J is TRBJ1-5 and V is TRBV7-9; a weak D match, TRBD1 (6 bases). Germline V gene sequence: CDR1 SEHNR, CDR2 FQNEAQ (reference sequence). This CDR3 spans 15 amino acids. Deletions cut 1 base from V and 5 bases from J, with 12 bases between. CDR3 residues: CASSLGGLGDQPQHF. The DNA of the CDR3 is TGTGCCAGCAGCTTAGGGGGGCTGGGTGATCAGCCCCAGCATTTT.